Each of the 12 T cell receptor beta chains below was sequenced from the same sample in a study of blood T cell repertoires in COVID-19. The assay was immunoSEQ multiplex PCR, and TCRdb's table has in-frame clones only and misses some. This sample yields roughly 80,000 clones, of which roughly 89% are seen a single time; 3.5% to 4% belongs to the top ten. The specimen was peripheral blood. The source of these receptors is a man in his fifties with acute or convalescent COVID-19.

The chain is built from TRBV5-1 and TRBJ1-3, with D perhaps TRBD1 (6 bases). Trimming took off 4 bases at V and 2 bases at J, with 10 bases between the two ends. Germline lookup yields CDR1 SGHRS and CDR2 YFSETQ. This CDR3 contains 14 residues. The CDR3 loop reads CASSQTGTGNTIYF. Written as DNA, the CDR3 is TGCGCCAGCAGCCAAACAGGGACTGGAAACACCATATATTTT. Looking up the rest from reference TRBV5-1 and TRBJ1-3 gives the full variable domain: KAGVTQTPRYLIKTRGQQVTLSCSPISGHRSVSWYQQTPGQGLQFLFEYFSETQRNKGNFPGRFSGRQFSNSRSEMNVSTLELGDSALYLCASSQTGTGNTIYFGEGSWLTVV.

The sample holds a few counts of this clone. V and J are TRBV21-1 and TRBJ2-7; TRBD2, the table's D call, was not compared with the DNA. TRBV21-1 is noted as a pseudogene. CDR3 size: 15 residues. The CDR3 bases are TGTGCCAGCCCGAGCCGATTTCGGGGGGCCTACGAGCAGTACTTC. This sequence encodes CASPSRFRGAYEQYF.

The chain combines TRBV24-1 with TRBJ2-1; D might be TRBD1 (5 bases). Germline CDR1 is KGHDR and CDR2 is SFDVKD. The CDR3 contains 14 residues. Trimming took off 3 bases at V and 3 bases at J, with 8 bases between the two ends. The DNA for the CDR3 is TGTGCCACCAGTGATGCCGACAGCTACAATGAGCAGTTCTTC. Translated: CATSDADSYNEQFF.

The chain is built from TRBV2 and TRBJ2-6; D possibly corresponds to TRBD1 (6 bases). Per the germline V gene, CDR1 is SNHLY and CDR2 is FYNNEI. V was shortened by 5 bases and J by 0 bases, with 17 bases between the two germline ends. The CDR3 length is 18 residues. CDR3 in amino acids: CASSTTRGSHSGANVLTF. The CDR3 DNA reads as TGTGCCAGCAGTACAACGAGGGGGTCACACTCTGGGGCCAACGTCCTGACTTTC.

The chain uses TRBV5-1 and TRBJ2-7, with 11 positions matching TRBD1. The germline V gene encodes CDR1 SGHRS and CDR2 YFSETQ. V shed 2 bases, J shed 3 bases, and the junction held 1 base outside the gene matches. There are 14 residues in the CDR3. The CDR3 bases are TGCGCCAGCAGCTTCGGGACAGGGGGCTACGAGCAGTACTTC. Its translation: CASSFGTGGYEQYF.

This chain joins TRBV7-9 and TRBJ2-7; D gene uncertain. Germline V CDR1 and CDR2: SEHNR, FQNEAQ (reference sequence). The CDR3 is 15 amino acids. V was clipped by 6 bases and J by 2 bases, with 17 bases between them. For the CDR3, the DNA is TGTGCCAGCAGACCTAGGTTTGGCAGTGCCTACGAGCAGTACTTC. Amino acid sequence: CASRPRFGSAYEQYF.

The genes are TRBV4-1 and TRBJ2-7, with 9 bases lining up with TRBD1. The germline V gene has CDR1 MGHRA and CDR2 YSYEKL. V dropped 3 bases and J dropped 1; count of bases not matched to a gene: 1. This CDR3 is 14 amino acids long. Here the CDR3 reads CASSHGTGSYEQYF. CDR3 DNA sequence: TGCGCCAGCAGCCATGGGACAGGGTCCTACGAGCAGTACTTC.

The V gene is TRBV7-6, the J gene TRBJ2-2; unclear D gene. The CDR3 covers 14 residues. The V end lost 3 bases, the J end lost 4 bases, and 9 bases lay between the germline ends. The germline V gene encodes CDR1 SGHVS and CDR2 FNYEAQ. The chain's CDR3 is CASSLYPVTGELFF. The CDR3 bases are TGTGCCAGCAGCTTGTATCCGGTCACCGGGGAGCTGTTTTTT.

Here the CDR3 reads CASHRGNQETQYF. The CDR3 coding sequence is TGTGCCAGTCACAGGGGGAACCAAGAGACCCAGTACTTC. The J gene is TRBJ2-5, the V gene TRBV6-6; TRBD1 matches at 8 bases. CDR3 length equals 13 residues. Losses at the gene ends were 9 bases for V and 0 bases for J; bases not matched to a gene: 3. The V gene's germline CDR1 is MNHNY and CDR2 SVGAGI (reference sequence).

The J gene is TRBJ1-2, the V gene TRBV5-1, with 8 nucleotides matching TRBD1. The CDR3 is made up of 14 amino acids. Looked up from germline, CDR1 is SGHRS and CDR2 is YFSETQ. J was trimmed by 4 bases and V by 4 bases; bases with no gene match: 6. The CDR3 spells CASSTGQGSYGYTF. CDR3 nucleotides: TGCGCCAGCAGCACAGGACAGGGATCCTATGGCTACACCTTC.

The J gene is TRBJ2-1, the V gene TRBV24-1, with a possible D match to TRBD1 (6 bases). The CDR3 spans 16 residues. In germline, CDR1 is KGHDR, CDR2 SFDVKD. Trimming shortened V by 4 bases and J by 0 bases, and 12 bases separated the two germline ends. The CDR3 nucleotides are TGTGCCACCAGTGAACCCCACAGGGACTCCTACAATGAGCAGTTCTTC. Protein: CATSEPHRDSYNEQFF.

This clone was found a few times. This sample includes further DNA sequences coding for the same CDR3. The chain uses TRBV11-3 and TRBJ1-1, with a possible D match to TRBD1 (5 bases). Germline V gives CDR1 SGHNT, CDR2 YENEEA. Trimming pared 5 bases from V and 1 base from J, leaving 11 bases between. The CDR3 is 14 residues long. CDR3 DNA sequence: TGTGCCAGCAGCCTTGGGGCAGGGAACACTGAAGCTTTCTTT. Translation gives CASSLGAGNTEAFF.